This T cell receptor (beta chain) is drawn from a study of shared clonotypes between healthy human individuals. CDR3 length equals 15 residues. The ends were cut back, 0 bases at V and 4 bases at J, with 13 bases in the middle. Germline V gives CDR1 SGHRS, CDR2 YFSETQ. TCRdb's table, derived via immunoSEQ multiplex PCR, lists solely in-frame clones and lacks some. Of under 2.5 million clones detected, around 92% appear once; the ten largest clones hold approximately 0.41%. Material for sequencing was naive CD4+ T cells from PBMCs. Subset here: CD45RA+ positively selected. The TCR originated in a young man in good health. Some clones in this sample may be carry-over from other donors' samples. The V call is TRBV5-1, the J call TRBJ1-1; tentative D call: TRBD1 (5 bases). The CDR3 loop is CASSLVSGSSTEAFF. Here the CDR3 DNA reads TGCGCCAGCAGCTTGGTTTCAGGGTCTTCCACTGAAGCTTTCTTT.